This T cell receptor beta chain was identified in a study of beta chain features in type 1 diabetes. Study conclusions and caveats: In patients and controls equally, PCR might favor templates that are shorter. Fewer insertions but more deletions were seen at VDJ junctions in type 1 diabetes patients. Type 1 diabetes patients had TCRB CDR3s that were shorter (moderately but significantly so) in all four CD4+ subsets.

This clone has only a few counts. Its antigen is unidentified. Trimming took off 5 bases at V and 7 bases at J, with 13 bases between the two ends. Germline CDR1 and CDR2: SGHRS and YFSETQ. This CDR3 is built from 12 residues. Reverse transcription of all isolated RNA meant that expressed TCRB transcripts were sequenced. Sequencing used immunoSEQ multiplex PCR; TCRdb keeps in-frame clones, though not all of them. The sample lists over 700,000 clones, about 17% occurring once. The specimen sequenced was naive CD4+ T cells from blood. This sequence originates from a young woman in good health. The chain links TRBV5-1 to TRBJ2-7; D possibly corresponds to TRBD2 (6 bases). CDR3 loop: CASSSPGREQYF. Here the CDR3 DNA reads TGCGCCAGCAGTTCCCCAGGGAGGGAGCAGTACTTC.